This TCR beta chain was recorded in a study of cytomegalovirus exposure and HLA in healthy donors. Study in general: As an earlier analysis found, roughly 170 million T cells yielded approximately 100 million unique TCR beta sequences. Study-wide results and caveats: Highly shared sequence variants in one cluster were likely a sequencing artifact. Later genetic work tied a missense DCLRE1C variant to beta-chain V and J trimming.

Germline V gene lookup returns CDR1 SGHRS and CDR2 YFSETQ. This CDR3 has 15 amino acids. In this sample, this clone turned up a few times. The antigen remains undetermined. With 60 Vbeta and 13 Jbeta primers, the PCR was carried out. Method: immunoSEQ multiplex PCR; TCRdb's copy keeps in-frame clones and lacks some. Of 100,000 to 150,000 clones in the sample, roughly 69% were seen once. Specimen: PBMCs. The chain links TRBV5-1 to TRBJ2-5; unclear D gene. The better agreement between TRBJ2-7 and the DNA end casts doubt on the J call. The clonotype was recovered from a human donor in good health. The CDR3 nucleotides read TGCGCCAGCAGCTTGGGACACATTGGCTCCTACGAGCAGTACTTC. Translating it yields CASSLGHIGSYEQYF.